This T cell receptor beta chain originates from a study of shared clonotypes between healthy human individuals. Germline values: CDR1 MDHEN, CDR2 SYDVKM. V was shortened by 2 bases and J by 6 bases, with 3 bases between the two germline ends. The CDR3 runs to 11 residues. Only in-frame clones appear in the TCRdb table, and some are missing; sequencing was by immunoSEQ multiplex PCR. Of hundreds of thousands of clones listed, almost 97% are singletons. The V and J genes are TRBV28 and TRBJ2-3; no clear D gene. The sequencing sample was made of naive CD4+ T cells sorted from blood. The subset was: CD45RA+ positively selected. The receptor was isolated from a woman aged 30 to 39 in good health. DNA of the CDR3: TGTGCCAGCAGTTTAGTTGATACGCAGTATTTT. Protein sequence: CASSLVDTQYF.